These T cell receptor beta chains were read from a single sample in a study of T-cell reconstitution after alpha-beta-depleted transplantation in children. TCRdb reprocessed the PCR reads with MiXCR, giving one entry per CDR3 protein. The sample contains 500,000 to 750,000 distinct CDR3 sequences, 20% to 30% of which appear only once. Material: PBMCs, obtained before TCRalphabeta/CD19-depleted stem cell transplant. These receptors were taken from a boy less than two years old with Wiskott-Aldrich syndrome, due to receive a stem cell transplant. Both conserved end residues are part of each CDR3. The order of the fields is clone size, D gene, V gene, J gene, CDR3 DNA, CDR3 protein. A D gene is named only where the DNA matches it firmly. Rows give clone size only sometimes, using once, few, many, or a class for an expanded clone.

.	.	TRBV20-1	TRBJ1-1	TGCAGTGCTAGAGAGGGGGCGGTAAACACTGAAGCTTTCTTT	CSAREGAVNTEAFF
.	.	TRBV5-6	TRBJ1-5	TGTGCCAGCAGCTTGGCCCGACAGCTCAATCAGCCCCAGCATTTT	CASSLARQLNQPQHF
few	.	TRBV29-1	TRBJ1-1	TGCAGCGTTGGGAGGGTAGGTTGGAACACTGAAGCTTTCTTT	CSVGRVGWNTEAFF
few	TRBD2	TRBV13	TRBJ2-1	TGTGCCAGCAGCACCCGACTAGCGGCCTACAATGAGCAGTTCTTC	CASSTRLAAYNEQFF
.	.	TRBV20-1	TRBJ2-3	TGCAGTGCCCTTTCGGCGGGTGGAGACACAGATACGCAGTATTTT	CSALSAGGDTDTQYF
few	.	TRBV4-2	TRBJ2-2	TGTGCCAGCAGCCAATATGGTTCTAGGGCGAACACCGGGGAGCTGTTTTTT	CASSQYGSRANTGELFF
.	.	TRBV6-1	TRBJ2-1	TGTGCCAGCAGAGGCGTGACAGGTGCCAACAATGAGCAGTTCTTC	CASRGVTGANNEQFF
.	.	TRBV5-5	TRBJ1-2	TGTGCCAGCAGCTTTCGGACACTGGGGGGCTACACCTTC	CASSFRTLGGYTF
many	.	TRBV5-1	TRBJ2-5	TGCGCCAGCAGCTTGGGCCCCCGAGAGACCCAGTACTTC	CASSLGPRETQYF
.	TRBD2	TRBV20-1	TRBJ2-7	TGCAGTGCTATCAGAACTAGCGGGAGACCGAACGAGCAGTACTTC	CSAIRTSGRPNEQYF
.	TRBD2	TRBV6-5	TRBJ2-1	TGTGCCAGCAGTTACAGCAGACTAGCGGGGGGGAATGAGCAGTTCTTC	CASSYSRLAGGNEQFF
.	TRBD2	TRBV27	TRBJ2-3	TGTGCCAGCAGTCCTCCTAGCGGGAGTTCAGATACGCAGTATTTT	CASSPPSGSSDTQYF
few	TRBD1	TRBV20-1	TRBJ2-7	TGCAGTGCTAGGAGGGGACAGGGCCCCTCGCGAGAGCAGTACTTC	CSARRGQGPSREQYF
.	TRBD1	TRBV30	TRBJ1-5	TGTGCCTGGAGTTATGGTGGGACAGGGAACCAGCCCCAGCATTTT	CAWSYGGTGNQPQHF